Listed below are T cell receptor beta chains from one sample, sequenced in a study of blood T cells in healthy people across ages. TCRdb reprocessed the 5' RACE reads with MiXCR, giving one entry per CDR3 protein. This table holds hundreds of thousands of distinct CDR3 sequences, 22% found once. Input material: blood. These receptors were taken from an older man in good health. Both conserved end residues are trimmed from each CDR3.

j_call: .; v_call: TRBV7-8; cdr3_aa: ASSLLETSWNEQF
j_call: TRBJ1-2; v_call: TRBV6-5; cdr3_aa: ASSYSRSNYGYT
j_call: TRBJ2-4; v_call: TRBV6-2/TRBV6-3; cdr3_aa: ASSFPAVAKNIQY
j_call: TRBJ1-2; v_call: TRBV6-5; cdr3_aa: ASSYSMFRDGYGYT
j_call: TRBJ1-5; v_call: TRBV2; cdr3_aa: ASSSSGISNQPQH
j_call: TRBJ1-4; v_call: TRBV20-1; cdr3_aa: SALRGGVSANEKLF
j_call: TRBJ2-5; v_call: TRBV4-1; cdr3_aa: ASGPTSGGPVLY
j_call: .; v_call: TRBV12-3/TRBV12-4; cdr3_aa: ASSLVGGRSEQF
j_call: TRBJ2-5; v_call: TRBV7-7; cdr3_aa: ASSPRTTGLGTQY
j_call: TRBJ2-3; v_call: TRBV4-3; cdr3_aa: ASSQVAGVDTQY
j_call: TRBJ2-7; v_call: TRBV6-6; cdr3_aa: ASSYSQAGSYEQY
j_call: TRBJ2-2; v_call: TRBV6-5; cdr3_aa: ASTLTGPTGELF
j_call: TRBJ2-7; v_call: TRBV20-1; cdr3_aa: SAPTGTLGYEQY
j_call: TRBJ1-2; v_call: TRBV3-1; cdr3_aa: ASSQDYNGYT
j_call: TRBJ2-2; v_call: TRBV5-1; cdr3_aa: ASSLGLGTITGELF
j_call: TRBJ2-1; v_call: TRBV12-3/TRBV12-4; cdr3_aa: ASSLTRRDNEQF
j_call: TRBJ1-4; v_call: TRBV5-5; cdr3_aa: ASSYFQEGEKLF
j_call: TRBJ2-2; v_call: TRBV13; cdr3_aa: ASSSRHGELF
j_call: TRBJ2-4; v_call: TRBV6-5; cdr3_aa: ASSPRDPTFGIQY
j_call: TRBJ1-1; v_call: TRBV12-3/TRBV12-4; cdr3_aa: ASSPGTGGRTEAF
j_call: TRBJ2-2; v_call: TRBV29-1; cdr3_aa: SATRSSTGELF
j_call: TRBJ2-1; v_call: TRBV7-2; cdr3_aa: ASSRLAGLVDEQF
j_call: TRBJ1-5; v_call: TRBV10-3; cdr3_aa: ATGSTDSQNQPQH
j_call: TRBJ2-3; v_call: TRBV7-9; cdr3_aa: ASSPQAVADTQY
j_call: TRBJ1-4; v_call: TRBV7-9; cdr3_aa: ASSVGMEVEKLF
j_call: TRBJ1-1; v_call: TRBV4-3; cdr3_aa: ASSQGGQNTEAF
j_call: TRBJ1-6; v_call: TRBV3-1; cdr3_aa: ASSRRDRSSLGGPLH
j_call: TRBJ2-5; v_call: TRBV15; cdr3_aa: ATSRVGSVETQY
j_call: TRBJ2-5; v_call: TRBV20-1; cdr3_aa: SALVAQETQY
j_call: TRBJ2-3; v_call: TRBV5-1; cdr3_aa: ASSLWRGTSTDTQY
j_call: .; v_call: TRBV3-1; cdr3_aa: ASSDYLFYEQY
j_call: TRBJ2-2; v_call: TRBV20-1; cdr3_aa: SASRQGYTGELF
j_call: TRBJ2-5; v_call: TRBV3-1; cdr3_aa: ASSQNLAGQETQY
j_call: TRBJ1-6; v_call: TRBV6-5; cdr3_aa: ASSSWVSPLH
j_call: TRBJ2-7; v_call: TRBV28; cdr3_aa: ASSGGPLYEQY
j_call: TRBJ1-2; v_call: TRBV12-3/TRBV12-4; cdr3_aa: ASRLAAGGLYGYT
j_call: TRBJ2-5; v_call: TRBV6-5; cdr3_aa: ASKGRGETQY
j_call: .; v_call: TRBV20-1; cdr3_aa: SARDLRQVVETQY
j_call: TRBJ2-1; v_call: TRBV5-5; cdr3_aa: ASSPDYSEQF
j_call: TRBJ2-7; v_call: TRBV11-2; cdr3_aa: ASSLEGPPVGEQY
j_call: TRBJ2-1; v_call: TRBV20-1; cdr3_aa: SASTYNEQF
j_call: TRBJ2-5; v_call: TRBV5-1; cdr3_aa: ASSLGHLEGETQY
j_call: TRBJ2-1; v_call: TRBV20-1; cdr3_aa: SARDLETWDEQF
j_call: .; v_call: TRBV28; cdr3_aa: ASTLSPGSKPQY
j_call: .; v_call: TRBV18; cdr3_aa: ASSPPAQRYEQY